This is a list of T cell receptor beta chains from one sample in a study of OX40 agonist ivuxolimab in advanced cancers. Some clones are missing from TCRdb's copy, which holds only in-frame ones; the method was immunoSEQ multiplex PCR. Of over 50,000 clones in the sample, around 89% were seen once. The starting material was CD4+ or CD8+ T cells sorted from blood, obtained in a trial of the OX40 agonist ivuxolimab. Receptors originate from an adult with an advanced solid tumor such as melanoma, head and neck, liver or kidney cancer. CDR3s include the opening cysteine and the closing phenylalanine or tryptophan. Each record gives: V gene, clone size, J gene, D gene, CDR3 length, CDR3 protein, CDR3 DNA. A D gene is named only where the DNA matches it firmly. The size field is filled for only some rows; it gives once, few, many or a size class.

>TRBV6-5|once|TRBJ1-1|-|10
CATARLEAFF
TGTGCCACCGCCAGACTCGAAGCTTTCTTT
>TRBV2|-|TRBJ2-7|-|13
CASTRQTSYEQYF
TGTGCCAGCACAAGACAGACCTCCTACGAGCAGTACTTC
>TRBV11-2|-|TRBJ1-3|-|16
CASSLSGGSSGNTIYF
TGTGCCAGCAGCCTATCAGGCGGGAGCTCTGGAAACACCATATATTTT
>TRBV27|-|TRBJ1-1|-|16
CARVVAPMHMNTEAFF
TGTGCCAGAGTCGTGGCTCCGATGCATATGAACACTGAAGCTTTCTTT
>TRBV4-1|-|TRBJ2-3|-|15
CASSQAWQRTDTQYF
TGCGCCAGCAGCCAAGCGTGGCAGCGCACAGATACGCAGTATTTT
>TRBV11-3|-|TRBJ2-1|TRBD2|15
CASSFNGGGYNEQFF
TGTGCCAGCAGCTTCAACGGCGGGGGGTACAATGAGCAGTTCTTC
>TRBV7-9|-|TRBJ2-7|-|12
CASSPGTSEQYF
TGTGCCAGCAGCCCAGGGACATCCGAGCAGTACTTC
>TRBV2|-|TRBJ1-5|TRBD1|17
CASSWTGGEYSNQPQHF
TGTGCCAGCAGCTGGACAGGGGGGGAATATAGCAATCAGCCCCAGCATTTT
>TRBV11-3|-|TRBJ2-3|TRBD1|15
CASSLGQGGYDTQYF
TGTGCCAGCAGCTTAGGACAGGGGGGATACGATACGCAGTATTTT
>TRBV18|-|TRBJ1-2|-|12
CASSPTTEGYTF
TGTGCCAGCTCACCAACGACAGAAGGCTACACCTTC
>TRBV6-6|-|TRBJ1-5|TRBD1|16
CASSSDRGDGNQPQHF
TGTGCCAGCAGCTCCGACAGGGGAGATGGCAATCAGCCCCAGCATTTT
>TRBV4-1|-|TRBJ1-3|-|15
CASSRDPDRGNTIYF
TGCGCCAGCAGCCGGGACCCGGACAGAGGAAACACCATATATTTT
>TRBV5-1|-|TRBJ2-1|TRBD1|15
CASSQMGQSYNEQFF
TGCGCCAGCAGCCAGATGGGACAGTCCTACAATGAGCAGTTCTTC
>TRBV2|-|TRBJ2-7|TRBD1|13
CASRGQGAYEQYF
TGTGCCAGCCGGGGACAGGGGGCTTACGAGCAGTACTTC
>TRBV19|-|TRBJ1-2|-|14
CASRAAGGLFGYTF
TGTGCCAGTAGGGCCGCGGGGGGGCTCTTTGGCTACACCTTC
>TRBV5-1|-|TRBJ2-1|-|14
CASSLMGPNNEQFF
TGCGCCAGCAGCTTGATGGGGCCGAACAATGAGCAGTTCTTC
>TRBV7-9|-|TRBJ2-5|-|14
CASSLSKGQETQYF
TGTGCCAGCAGCCTTAGCAAGGGTCAAGAGACCCAGTACTTC
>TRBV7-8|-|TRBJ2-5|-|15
CASSLGDLTLETQYF
TGTGCCAGCAGCTTAGGAGACTTAACTCTGGAGACCCAGTACTTC
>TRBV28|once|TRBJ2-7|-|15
CASSLGTSSTYEQYF
TGTGCCAGCAGTTTGGGGACATCCTCTACCTACGAGCAGTACTTC
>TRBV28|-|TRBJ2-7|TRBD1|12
CASSSDRAKQYF
TGTGCCAGCAGCAGCGACAGGGCGAAGCAGTACTTC
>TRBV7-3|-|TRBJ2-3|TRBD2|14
CASSAQRGSDTQYF
TGTGCCAGCAGCGCCCAGCGGGGTTCAGATACGCAGTATTTT
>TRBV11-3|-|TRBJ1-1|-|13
CASSLDGDSAAFF
TGTGCCAGCAGCTTAGATGGGGATTCCGCGGCTTTCTTT
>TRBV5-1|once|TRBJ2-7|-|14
CASSQPTDPYEQYF
TGCGCCAGCAGCCAACCAACCGACCCCTACGAGCAGTACTTC
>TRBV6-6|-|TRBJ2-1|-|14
CASSYSRAGNGEFF
TGTGCCAGCAGTTACTCGAGGGCAGGGAATGGTGAGTTCTTC
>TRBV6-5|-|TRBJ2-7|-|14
CASSPETVTSRQYF
TGTGCCAGCAGTCCCGAGACAGTAACCTCTCGGCAGTACTTC
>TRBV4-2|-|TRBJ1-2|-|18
CASSQGLSGAEVNYGYTF
TGTGCCAGCAGCCAAGGGTTGTCGGGCGCGGAGGTTAACTATGGCTACACCTTC
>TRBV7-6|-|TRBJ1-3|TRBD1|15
CASSLAQGTGNTIYF
TGTGCCAGCAGCCTTGCACAGGGGACAGGAAACACCATATATTTT
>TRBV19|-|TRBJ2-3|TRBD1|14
CATCRGQGVDTQYF
TGTGCCACCTGCAGGGGACAGGGAGTAGATACGCAGTATTTT
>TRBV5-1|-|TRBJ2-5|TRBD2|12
CATRLALETQYF
TGCGCCACCAGACTAGCCCTAGAGACCCAGTACTTC
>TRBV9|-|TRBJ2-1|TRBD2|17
CASATSGRAASYNEQFF
TGTGCCAGCGCGACTAGCGGGAGGGCCGCCTCCTACAATGAGCAGTTCTTC
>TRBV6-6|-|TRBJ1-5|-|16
CASSYSSGVSNQPQHF
TGTGCCAGCAGTTACTCGTCAGGGGTTAGCAATCAGCCCCAGCATTTT
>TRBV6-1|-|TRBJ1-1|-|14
CASSRQGPPTEAFF
TGTGCCAGCAGCCGGCAGGGTCCCCCCACTGAAGCTTTCTTT
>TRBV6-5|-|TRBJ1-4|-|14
CASRGQLTNEKLFF
TGTGCCAGCAGAGGACAGCTAACTAATGAAAAACTGTTTTTT
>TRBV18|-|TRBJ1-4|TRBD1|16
CASSATGWSDNEKLFF
TGTGCCAGCTCAGCGACAGGGTGGAGTGATAATGAAAAACTGTTTTTT
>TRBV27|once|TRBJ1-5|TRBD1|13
CASSRQGNQPQHF
TGTGCCAGCAGCCGACAGGGAAATCAGCCCCAGCATTTT
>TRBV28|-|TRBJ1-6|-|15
CASSPLVAGNSPLHF
TGTGCCAGCAGTCCCTTAGTAGCGGGGAATTCACCCCTCCACTTT
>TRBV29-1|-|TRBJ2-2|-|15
CSVRKGGVNTGELFF
TGCAGCGTTCGGAAGGGGGGGGTTAACACCGGGGAGCTGTTTTTT